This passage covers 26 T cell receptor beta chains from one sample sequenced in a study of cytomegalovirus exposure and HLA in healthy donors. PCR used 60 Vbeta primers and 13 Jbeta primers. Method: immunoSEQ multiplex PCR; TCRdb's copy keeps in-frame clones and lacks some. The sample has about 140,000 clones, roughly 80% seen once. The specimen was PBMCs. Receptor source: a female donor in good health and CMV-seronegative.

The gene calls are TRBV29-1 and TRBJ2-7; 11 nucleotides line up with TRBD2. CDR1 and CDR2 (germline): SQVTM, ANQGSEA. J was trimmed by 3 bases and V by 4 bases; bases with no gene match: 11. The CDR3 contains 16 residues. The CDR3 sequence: CSVVWLAGGSLYEQYF. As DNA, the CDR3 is TGCAGCGTTGTATGGCTAGCGGGAGGTTCCCTCTACGAGCAGTACTTC.

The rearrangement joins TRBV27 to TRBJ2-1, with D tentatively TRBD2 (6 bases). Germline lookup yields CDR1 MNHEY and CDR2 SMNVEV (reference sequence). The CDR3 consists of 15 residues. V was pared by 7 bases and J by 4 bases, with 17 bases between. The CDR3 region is CASTKVGGPYNEQFF. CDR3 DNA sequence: TGTGCCAGCACTAAAGTGGGGGGTCCTTACAATGAGCAGTTCTTC.

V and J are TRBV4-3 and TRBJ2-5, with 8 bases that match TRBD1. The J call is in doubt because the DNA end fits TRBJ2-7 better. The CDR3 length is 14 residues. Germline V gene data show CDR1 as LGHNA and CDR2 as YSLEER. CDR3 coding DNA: TGCGCCAGCAGCCAAGTCACAGGGGGAAACGAGCAGTACTTC. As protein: CASSQVTGGNEQYF.

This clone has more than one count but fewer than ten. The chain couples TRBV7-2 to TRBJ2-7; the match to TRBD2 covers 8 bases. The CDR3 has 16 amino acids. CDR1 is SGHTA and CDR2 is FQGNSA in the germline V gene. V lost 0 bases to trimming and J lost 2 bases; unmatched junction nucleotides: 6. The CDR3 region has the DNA TGTGCCAGCAGCTTAGCCGCTAGCGGGTCCCCCTACGAGCAGTACTTC. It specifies CASSLAASGSPYEQYF.

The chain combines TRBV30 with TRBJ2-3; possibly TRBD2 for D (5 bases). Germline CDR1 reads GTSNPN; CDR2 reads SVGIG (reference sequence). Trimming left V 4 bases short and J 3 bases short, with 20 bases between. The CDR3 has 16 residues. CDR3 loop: CAWKNVGTTGTDTQYF. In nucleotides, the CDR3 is TGTGCCTGGAAGAACGTGGGCACGACGGGGACAGATACGCAGTATTTT.

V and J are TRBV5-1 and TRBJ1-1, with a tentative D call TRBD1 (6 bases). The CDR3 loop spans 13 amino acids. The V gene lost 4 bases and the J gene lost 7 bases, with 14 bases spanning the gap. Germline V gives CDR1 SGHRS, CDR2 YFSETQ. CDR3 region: CASSDPDRFEAFF. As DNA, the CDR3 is TGCGCCAGCAGCGATCCGGACAGATTTGAAGCTTTCTTT.

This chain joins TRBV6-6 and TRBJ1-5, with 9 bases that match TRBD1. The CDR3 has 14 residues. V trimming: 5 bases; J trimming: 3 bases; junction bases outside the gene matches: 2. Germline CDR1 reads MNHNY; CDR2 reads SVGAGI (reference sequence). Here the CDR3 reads CASSGQGNNQPQHF. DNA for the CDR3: TGTGCCAGCAGTGGACAGGGGAACAATCAGCCCCAGCATTTT.

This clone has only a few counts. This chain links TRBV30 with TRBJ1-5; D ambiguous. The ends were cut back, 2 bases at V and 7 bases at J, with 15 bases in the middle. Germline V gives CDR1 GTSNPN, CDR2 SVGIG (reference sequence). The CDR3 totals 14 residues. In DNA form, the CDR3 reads TGTGCCTGGAGTTTGACGTCGCGGGGACAGCCCCAGCATTTT. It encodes CAWSLTSRGQPQHF.

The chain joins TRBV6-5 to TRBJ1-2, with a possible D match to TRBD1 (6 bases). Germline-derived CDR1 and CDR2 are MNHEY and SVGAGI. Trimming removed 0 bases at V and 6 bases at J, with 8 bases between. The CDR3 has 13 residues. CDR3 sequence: CASSYSSGDGYTF. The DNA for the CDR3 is TGTGCCAGCAGTTACTCGTCAGGGGATGGCTACACCTTC.

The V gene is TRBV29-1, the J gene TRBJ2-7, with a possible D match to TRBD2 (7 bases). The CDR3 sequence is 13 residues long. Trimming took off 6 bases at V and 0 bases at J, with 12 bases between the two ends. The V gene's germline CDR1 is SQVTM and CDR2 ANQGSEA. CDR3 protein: CSVGGLPSYEQYF. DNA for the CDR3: TGCAGCGTGGGGGGGCTTCCCTCCTACGAGCAGTACTTC.

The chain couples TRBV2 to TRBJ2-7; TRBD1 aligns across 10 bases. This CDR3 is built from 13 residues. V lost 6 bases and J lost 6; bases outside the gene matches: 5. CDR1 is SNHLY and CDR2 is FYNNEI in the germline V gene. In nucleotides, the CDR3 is TGTGCCAGCAGGGCTGGGGACAGGGGCGAGCAGTACTTC. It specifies CASRAGDRGEQYF.

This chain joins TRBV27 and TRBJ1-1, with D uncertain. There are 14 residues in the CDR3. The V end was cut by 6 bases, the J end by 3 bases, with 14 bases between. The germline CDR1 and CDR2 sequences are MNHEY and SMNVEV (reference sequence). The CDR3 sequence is CASRQTFVDTEAFF. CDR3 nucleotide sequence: TGTGCCAGCAGGCAGACATTCGTTGACACTGAAGCTTTCTTT.

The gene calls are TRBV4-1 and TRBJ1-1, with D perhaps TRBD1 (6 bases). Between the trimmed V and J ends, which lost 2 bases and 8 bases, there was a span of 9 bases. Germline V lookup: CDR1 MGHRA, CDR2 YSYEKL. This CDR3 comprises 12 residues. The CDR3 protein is CASSQKGHEAFF. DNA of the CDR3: TGCGCCAGCAGCCAAAAGGGACACGAAGCTTTCTTT.

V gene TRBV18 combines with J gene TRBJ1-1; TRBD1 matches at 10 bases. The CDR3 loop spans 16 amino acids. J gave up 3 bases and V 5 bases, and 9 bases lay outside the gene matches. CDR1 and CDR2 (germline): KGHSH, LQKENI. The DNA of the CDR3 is TGTGCCAGCTCAACCATGACAGGGGGCAGTGACACTGAAGCTTTCTTT. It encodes CASSTMTGGSDTEAFF.

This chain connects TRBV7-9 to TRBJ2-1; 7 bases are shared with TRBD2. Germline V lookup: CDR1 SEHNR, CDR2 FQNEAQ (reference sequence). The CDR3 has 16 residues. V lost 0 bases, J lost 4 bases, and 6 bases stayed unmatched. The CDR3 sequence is CASSLAPGLQYNEQFF. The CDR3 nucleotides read TGTGCCAGCAGCTTAGCGCCGGGACTACAGTACAATGAGCAGTTCTTC.

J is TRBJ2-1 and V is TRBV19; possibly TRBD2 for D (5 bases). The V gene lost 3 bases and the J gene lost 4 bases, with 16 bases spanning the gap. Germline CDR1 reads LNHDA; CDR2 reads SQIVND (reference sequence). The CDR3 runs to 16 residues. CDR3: CASSIRIALGYNEQFF. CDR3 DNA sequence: TGTGCCAGTAGTATTAGGATAGCGTTGGGGTACAATGAGCAGTTCTTC.

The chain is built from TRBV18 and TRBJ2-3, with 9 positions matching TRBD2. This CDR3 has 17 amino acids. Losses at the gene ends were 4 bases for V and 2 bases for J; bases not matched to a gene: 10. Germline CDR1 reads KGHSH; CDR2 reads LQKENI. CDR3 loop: CASSRLRLADTTDTQYF. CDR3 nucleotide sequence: TGTGCCAGCTCACGACTTAGACTAGCGGACACCACAGATACGCAGTATTTT. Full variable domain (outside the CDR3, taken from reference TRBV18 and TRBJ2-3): NAGVMQNPRHLVRRRGQEARLRCSPMKGHSHVYWYRQLPEEGLKFMVYLQKENIIDESGMPKERFSAEFPKEGPSILRIQQVVRGDSAAYFCASSRLRLADTTDTQYFGPGTRLTVL.

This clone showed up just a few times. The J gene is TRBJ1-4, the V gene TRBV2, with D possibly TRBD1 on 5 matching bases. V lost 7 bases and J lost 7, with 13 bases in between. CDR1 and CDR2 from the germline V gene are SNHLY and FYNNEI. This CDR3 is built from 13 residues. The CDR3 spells CASTRGSVEKLFF. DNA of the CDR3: TGTGCCAGCACCCGGGGGTCCGTTGAAAAACTGTTTTTT. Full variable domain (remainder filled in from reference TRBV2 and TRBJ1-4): EPEVTQTPSHQVTQMGQEVILRCVPISNHLYFYWYRQILGQKVEFLVSFYNNEISEKSEIFDDQFSVERPDGSNFTLKIRSTKLEDSAMYFCASTRGSVEKLFFGSGTQLSVL.

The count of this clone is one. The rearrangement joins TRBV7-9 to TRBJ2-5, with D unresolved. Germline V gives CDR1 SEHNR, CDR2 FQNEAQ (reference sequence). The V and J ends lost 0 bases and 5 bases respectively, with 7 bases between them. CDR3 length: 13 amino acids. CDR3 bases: TGTGCCAGCAGCTTAGCTTCCAGGGAGACCCAGTACTTC. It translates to CASSLASRETQYF. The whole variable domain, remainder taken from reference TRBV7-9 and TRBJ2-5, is DTGVSQNPRHKITKRGQNVTFRCDPISEHNRLYWYRQTLGQGPEFLTYFQNEAQLEKSRLLSDRFSAERPKGSFSTLEIQRTEQGDSAMYLCASSLASRETQYFGPGTRLLVL.

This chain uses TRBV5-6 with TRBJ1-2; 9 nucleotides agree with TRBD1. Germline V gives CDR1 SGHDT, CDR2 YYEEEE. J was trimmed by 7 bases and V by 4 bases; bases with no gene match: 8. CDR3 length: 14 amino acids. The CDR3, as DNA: TGTGCCAGCAGCCCGGACAGGGGAGTGGGTGGCTACACCTTC. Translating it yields CASSPDRGVGGYTF.

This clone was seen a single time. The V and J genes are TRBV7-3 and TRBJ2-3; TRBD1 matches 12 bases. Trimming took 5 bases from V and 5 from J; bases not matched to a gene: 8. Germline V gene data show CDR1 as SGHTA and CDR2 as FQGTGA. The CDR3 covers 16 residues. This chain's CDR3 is CASSNPGQGAEDTQYF. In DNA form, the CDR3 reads TGTGCCAGCAGCAACCCGGGACAGGGGGCTGAAGATACGCAGTATTTT.

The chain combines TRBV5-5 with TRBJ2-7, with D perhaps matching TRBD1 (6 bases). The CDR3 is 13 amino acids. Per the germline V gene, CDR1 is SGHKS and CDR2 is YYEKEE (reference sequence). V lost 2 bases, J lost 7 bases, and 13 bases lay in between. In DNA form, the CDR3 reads TGTGCCAGCAGCTTCGCAACAGGGTTTGAGCAGTACTTC. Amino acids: CASSFATGFEQYF.

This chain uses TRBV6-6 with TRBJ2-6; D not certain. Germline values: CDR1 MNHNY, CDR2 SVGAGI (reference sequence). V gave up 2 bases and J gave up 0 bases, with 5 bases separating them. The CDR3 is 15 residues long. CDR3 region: CASSYGGSGANVLTF. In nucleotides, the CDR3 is TGTGCCAGCAGTTACGGCGGCTCTGGGGCCAACGTCCTGACTTTC.

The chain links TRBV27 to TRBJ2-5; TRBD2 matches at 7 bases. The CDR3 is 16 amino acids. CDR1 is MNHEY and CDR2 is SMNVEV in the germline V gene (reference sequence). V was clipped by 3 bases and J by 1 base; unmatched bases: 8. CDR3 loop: CASSLGLAVGQETQYF. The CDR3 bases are TGTGCCAGCAGTTTGGGGCTAGCGGTGGGCCAAGAGACCCAGTACTTC.

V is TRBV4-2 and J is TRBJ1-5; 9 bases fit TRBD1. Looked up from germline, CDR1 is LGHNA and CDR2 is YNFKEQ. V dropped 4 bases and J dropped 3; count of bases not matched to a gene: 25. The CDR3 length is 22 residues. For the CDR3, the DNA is TGTGCCAGCAGCCCACAGCGAATTCCGGGACAGGGCCTGACGGAGTACAATCAGCCCCAGCATTTT. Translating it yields CASSPQRIPGQGLTEYNQPQHF.

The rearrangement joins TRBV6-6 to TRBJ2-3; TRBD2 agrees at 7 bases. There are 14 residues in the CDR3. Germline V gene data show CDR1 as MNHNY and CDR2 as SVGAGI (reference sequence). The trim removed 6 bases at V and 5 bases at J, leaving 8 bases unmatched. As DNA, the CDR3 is TGTGCCAGCAGCTGGGGGGGAGCCGGAGATACGCAGTATTTT. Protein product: CASSWGGAGDTQYF.